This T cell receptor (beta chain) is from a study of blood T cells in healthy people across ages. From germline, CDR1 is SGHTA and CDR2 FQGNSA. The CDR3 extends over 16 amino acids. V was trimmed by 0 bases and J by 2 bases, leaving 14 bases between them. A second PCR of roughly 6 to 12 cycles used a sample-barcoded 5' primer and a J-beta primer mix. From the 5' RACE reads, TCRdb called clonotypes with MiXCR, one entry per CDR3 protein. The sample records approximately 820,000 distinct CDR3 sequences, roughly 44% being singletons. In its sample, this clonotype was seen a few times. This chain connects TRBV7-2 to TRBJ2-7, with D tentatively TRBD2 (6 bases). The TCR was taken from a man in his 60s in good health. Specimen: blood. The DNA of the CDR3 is TGTGCCAGCAGCTTAGCGTCGGCAGGGAGGACCTACGAGCAGTACTTC. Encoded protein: CASSLASAGRTYEQYF.